This TCR beta chain was identified in a study of T cell responses to AZD1222 COVID-19 vaccine. Trimming shortened V by 0 bases and J by 1 base, and 11 bases separated the two germline ends. This CDR3 comprises 16 residues. CDR1 LGHDT and CDR2 YNNKEL come from the germline V gene (reference sequence). The table came from immunoSEQ multiplex PCR; TCRdb's copy has only in-frame clones and leaves some out. The table records about 120,000 clones, about 90% of them present only once. This sequence was found in an adult in good health. The sequences come from peripheral blood, collected on day 0 of AZD1222 vaccination. The V and J genes are TRBV3-1 (or the pseudogene TRBV3-2) and TRBJ2-3; D might be TRBD2 (6 bases). This CDR3 is CASSQDIPSGTDTQYF. CDR3 DNA sequence: TGTGCCAGCAGCCAAGATATACCTAGCGGCACAGATACGCAGTATTTT.